This T cell receptor beta chain was observed in a study of blood T cell repertoires in COVID-19. Study overall: Acute and convalescent COVID-19 samples came from the United States, Italy and Spain. PBMCs, B-cell-depleted T cells, or T cells provided the cDNA or gDNA that made up the material.

Per the study methods: The assay estimated nucleated cells by amplifying reference gene primers. Clones were sequenced by immunoSEQ multiplex PCR, and TCRdb holds only the in-frame ones, with some missing. That table supplies the V and J calls and clone size; D and trimming were determined from the DNA. The data show about 360,000 clones, 81% seen once. After removal of 4 bases from V and 5 bases from J, the junction contained 9 bases not matched to a gene. CDR3 length: 15 amino acids. Per the germline V gene, CDR1 is WSHSY and CDR2 is SAAADI. The origin of this receptor is a human donor with acute or convalescent COVID-19. The donor label of this sample is uncertain. Specimen: peripheral blood. The V and J genes are TRBV10-2 and TRBJ1-2, with TRBD1 matching over 8 bases. In DNA, the CDR3 is TGCGCCAGCAGTGCAAACTCCAGGGGGCTATATGGCTACACCTTC. It yields the protein CASSANSRGLYGYTF.